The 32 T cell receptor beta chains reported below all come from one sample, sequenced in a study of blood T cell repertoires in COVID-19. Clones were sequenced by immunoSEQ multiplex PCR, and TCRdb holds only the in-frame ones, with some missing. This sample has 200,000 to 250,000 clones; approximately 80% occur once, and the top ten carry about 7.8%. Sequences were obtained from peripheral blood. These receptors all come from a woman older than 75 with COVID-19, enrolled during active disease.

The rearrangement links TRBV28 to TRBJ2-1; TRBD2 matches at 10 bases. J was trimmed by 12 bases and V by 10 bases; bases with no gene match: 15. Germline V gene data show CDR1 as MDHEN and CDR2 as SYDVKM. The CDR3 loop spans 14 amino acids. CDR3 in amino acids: CATGTRLAGASQFF. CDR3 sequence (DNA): TGTGCCACAGGGACTAGGCTAGCGGGAGCGTCGCAGTTCTTC.

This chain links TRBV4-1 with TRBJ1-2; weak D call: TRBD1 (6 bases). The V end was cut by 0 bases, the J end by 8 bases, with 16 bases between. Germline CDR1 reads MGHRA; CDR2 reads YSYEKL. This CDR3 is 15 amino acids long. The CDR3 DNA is TGCGCCAGCAGCCAAGAGTCGGGGAATGGGGGCGGCTACACCTTC. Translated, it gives CASSQESGNGGGYTF.

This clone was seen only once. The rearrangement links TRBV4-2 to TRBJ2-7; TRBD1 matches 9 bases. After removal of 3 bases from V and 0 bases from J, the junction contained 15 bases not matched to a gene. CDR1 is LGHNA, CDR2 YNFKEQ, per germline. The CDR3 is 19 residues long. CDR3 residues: CASSQRTTGGPRSSYEQYF. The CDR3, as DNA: TGTGCCAGCAGCCAGAGGACGACAGGGGGTCCAAGAAGCTCCTACGAGCAGTACTTC.

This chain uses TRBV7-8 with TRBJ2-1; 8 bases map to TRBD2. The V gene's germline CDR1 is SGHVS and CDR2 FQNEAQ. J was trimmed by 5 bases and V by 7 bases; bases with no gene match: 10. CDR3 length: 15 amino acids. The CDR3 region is CASTTTGGLHNEQFF. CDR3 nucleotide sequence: TGTGCCAGCACCACTACGGGGGGGCTACACAATGAGCAGTTCTTC.

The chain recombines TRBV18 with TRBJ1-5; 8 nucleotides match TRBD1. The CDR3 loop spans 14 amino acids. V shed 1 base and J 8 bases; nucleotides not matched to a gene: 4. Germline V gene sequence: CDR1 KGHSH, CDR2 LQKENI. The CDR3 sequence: CASSPLAQGEPQHF. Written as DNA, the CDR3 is TGTGCCAGCTCACCACTTGCACAGGGGGAGCCCCAGCATTTT. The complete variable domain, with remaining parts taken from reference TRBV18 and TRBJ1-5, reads NAGVMQNPRHLVRRRGQEARLRCSPMKGHSHVYWYRQLPEEGLKFMVYLQKENIIDESGMPKERFSAEFPKEGPSILRIQQVVRGDSAAYFCASSPLAQGEPQHFGDGTRLSIL.

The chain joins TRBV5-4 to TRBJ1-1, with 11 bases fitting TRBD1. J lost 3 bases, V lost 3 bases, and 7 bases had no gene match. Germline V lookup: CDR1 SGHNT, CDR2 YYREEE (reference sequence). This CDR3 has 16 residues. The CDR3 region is CASSSPDRGPDTEAFF. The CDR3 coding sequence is TGTGCCAGCAGCTCCCCGGACAGGGGGCCGGACACTGAAGCTTTCTTT.

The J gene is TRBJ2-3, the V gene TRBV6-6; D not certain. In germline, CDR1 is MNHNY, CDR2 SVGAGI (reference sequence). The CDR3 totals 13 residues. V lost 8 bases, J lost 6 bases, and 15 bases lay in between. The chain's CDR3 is CASSSMRADTQYF. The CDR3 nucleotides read TGTGCCAGCTCATCCATGCGTGCGGATACGCAGTATTTT.

CDR3 DNA sequence: TGTGCCAGCAGCCCAGGGGGCATAAATTCACCCCTCCACTTT. Residues: CASSPGGINSPLHF. This sequence joins TRBV7-9 and TRBJ1-6; TRBD1 matches 8 bases. Per the germline V gene, CDR1 is SEHNR and CDR2 is FQNEAQ (reference sequence). CDR3 length equals 14 residues. J lost 7 bases, V lost 5 bases, and 4 bases had no gene match. The whole variable domain, filled in from reference TRBV7-9 and TRBJ1-6, reads DTGVSQNPRHKITKRGQNVTFRCDPISEHNRLYWYRQTLGQGPEFLTYFQNEAQLEKSRLLSDRFSAERPKGSFSTLEIQRTEQGDSAMYLCASSPGGINSPLHFGNGTRLTVT.

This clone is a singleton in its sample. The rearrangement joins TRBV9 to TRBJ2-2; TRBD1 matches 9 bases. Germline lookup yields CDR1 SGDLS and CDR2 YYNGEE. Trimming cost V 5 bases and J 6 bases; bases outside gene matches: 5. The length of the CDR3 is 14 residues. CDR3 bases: TGTGCCAGCAGTAAAGACAGGGGGGCCGGGGAGCTGTTTTTT. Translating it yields CASSKDRGAGELFF.

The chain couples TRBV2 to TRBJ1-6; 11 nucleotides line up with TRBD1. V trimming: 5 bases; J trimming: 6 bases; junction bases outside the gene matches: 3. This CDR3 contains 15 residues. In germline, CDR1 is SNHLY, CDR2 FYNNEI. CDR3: CASSRGQGANSPLHF. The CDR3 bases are TGTGCCAGCAGTCGCGGACAGGGGGCTAATTCACCCCTCCACTTT.

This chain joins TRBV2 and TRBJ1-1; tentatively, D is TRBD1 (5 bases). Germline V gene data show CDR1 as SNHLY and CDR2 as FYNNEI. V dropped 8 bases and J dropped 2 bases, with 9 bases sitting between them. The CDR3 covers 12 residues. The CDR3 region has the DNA TGTGCCAGCGGCAGGGCCAACACTGAAGCTTTCTTT. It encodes CASGRANTEAFF. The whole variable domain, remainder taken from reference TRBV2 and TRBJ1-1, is EPEVTQTPSHQVTQMGQEVILRCVPISNHLYFYWYRQILGQKVEFLVSFYNNEISEKSEIFDDQFSVERPDGSNFTLKIRSTKLEDSAMYFCASGRANTEAFFGQGTRLTVV.

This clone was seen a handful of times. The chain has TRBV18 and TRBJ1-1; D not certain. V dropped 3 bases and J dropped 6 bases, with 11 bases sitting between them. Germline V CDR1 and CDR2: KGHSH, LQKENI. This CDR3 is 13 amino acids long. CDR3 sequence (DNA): TGTGCCAGCTCACCTGAGGAGGGCCCTGAAGCTTTCTTT. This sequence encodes CASSPEEGPEAFF. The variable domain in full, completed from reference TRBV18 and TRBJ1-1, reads NAGVMQNPRHLVRRRGQEARLRCSPMKGHSHVYWYRQLPEEGLKFMVYLQKENIIDESGMPKERFSAEFPKEGPSILRIQQVVRGDSAAYFCASSPEEGPEAFFGQGTRLTVV.

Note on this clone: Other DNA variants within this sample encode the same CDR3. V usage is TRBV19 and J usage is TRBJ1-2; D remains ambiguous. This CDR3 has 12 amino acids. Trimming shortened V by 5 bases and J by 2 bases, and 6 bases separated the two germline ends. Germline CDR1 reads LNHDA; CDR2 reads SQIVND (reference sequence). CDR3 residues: CASSGQNYGYTF. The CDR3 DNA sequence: TGTGCCAGTAGTGGGCAGAACTATGGCTACACCTTC.

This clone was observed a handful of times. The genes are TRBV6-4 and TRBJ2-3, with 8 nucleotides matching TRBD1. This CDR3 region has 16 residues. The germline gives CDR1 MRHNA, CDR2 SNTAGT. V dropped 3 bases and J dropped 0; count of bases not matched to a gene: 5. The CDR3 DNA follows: TGTGCCAGCAGTGAAGGGACAGGAACTAGCACAGATACGCAGTATTTT. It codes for CASSEGTGTSTDTQYF.

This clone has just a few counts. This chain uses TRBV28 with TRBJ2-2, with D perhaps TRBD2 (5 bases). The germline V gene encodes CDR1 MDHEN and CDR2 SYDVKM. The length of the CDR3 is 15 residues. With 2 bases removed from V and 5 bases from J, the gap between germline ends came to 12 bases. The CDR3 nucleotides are TGTGCCAGCAGTTTACCAGCGGAGCAGACCGGGGAGCTGTTTTTT. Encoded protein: CASSLPAEQTGELFF.

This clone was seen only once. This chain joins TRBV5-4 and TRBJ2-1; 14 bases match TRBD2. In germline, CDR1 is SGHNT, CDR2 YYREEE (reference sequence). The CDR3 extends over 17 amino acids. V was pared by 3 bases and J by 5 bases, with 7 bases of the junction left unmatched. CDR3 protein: CASSSQTSGGADNEQFF. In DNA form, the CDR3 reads TGTGCCAGCAGCTCCCAGACTAGCGGGGGGGCAGACAATGAGCAGTTCTTC.

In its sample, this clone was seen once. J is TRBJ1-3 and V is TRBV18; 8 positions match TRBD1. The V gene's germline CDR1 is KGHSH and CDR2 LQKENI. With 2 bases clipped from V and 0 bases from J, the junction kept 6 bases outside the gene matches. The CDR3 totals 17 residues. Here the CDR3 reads CASSPTGGPSSGNTIYF. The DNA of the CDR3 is TGTGCCAGCTCACCAACAGGGGGACCATCCTCTGGAAACACCATATATTTT.

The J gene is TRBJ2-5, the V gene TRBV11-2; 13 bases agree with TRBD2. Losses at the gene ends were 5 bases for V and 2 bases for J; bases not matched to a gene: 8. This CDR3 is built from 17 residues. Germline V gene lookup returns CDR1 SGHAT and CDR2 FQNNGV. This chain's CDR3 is CASSPTWTSGRQETQYF. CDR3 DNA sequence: TGTGCCAGCAGCCCGACGTGGACTAGCGGGAGACAAGAGACCCAGTACTTC.

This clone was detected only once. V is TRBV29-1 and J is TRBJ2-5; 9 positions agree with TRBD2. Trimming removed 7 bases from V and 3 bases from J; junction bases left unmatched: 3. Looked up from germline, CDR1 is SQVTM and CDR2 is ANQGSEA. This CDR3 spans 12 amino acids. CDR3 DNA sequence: TGCAGCGGGATAGCGGGGGAAGAGACCCAGTACTTC. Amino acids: CSGIAGEETQYF.

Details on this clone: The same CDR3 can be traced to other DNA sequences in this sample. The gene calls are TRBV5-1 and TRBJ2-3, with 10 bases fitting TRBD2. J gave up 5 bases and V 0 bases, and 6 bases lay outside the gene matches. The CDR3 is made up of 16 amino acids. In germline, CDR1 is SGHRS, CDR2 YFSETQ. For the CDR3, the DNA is TGCGCCAGCAGCTTGGGGCTAGCGGGGGAGGGAGATACGCAGTATTTT. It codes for CASSLGLAGEGDTQYF.

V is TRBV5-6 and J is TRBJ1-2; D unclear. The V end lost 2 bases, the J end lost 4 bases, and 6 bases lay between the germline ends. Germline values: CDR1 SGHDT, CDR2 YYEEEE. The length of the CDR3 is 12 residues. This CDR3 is CASSFTSYGYTF. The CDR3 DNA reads TGTGCCAGCAGCTTTACATCCTATGGCTACACCTTC.

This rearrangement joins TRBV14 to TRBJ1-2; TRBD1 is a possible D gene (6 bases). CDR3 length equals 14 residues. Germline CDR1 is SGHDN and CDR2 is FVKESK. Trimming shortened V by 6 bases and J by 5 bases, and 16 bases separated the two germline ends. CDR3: CASRGHDSPYGYTF. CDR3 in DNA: TGTGCCAGCAGGGGACACGACTCCCCGTATGGCTACACCTTC. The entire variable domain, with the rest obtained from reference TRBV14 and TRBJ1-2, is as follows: EAGVTQFPSHSVIEKGQTVTLRCDPISGHDNLYWYRRVMGKEIKFLLHFVKESKQDESGMPNNRFLAERTGGTYSTLKVQPAELEDSGVYFCASRGHDSPYGYTFGSGTRLTVV.

CDR3 DNA: TGTGCCAGCAGCCAGGGACTAGCGGGAGTCTCCGGGGAGCTGTTTTTT. The encoded protein is CASSQGLAGVSGELFF. The rearrangement links TRBV3-1 (or the pseudogene TRBV3-2) to TRBJ2-2, with 14 bases identical to TRBD2. CDR1 is LGHDT and CDR2 is YNNKEL in the germline V gene (reference sequence). This CDR3 contains 16 residues. The trim removed 3 bases at V and 6 bases at J, leaving 3 bases unmatched.

CDR3 residues: CASRTGTVGSEQFF. DNA for the CDR3: TGTGCCAGCAGGACGGGGACAGTTGGTTCTGAGCAGTTCTTC. The gene calls are TRBV28 and TRBJ2-1; 7 bases map to TRBD1. Germline CDR1 MDHEN, CDR2 SYDVKM. The CDR3 is made up of 14 amino acids. The junction had 11 bases not matched to a gene; V was cut back by 6 bases and J by 9 bases.

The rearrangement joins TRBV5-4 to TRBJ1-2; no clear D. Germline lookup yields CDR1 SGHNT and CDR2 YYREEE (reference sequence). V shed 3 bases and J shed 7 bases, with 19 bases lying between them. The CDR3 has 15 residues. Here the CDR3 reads CASSSAGELFSGYTF. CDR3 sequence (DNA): TGTGCCAGCAGCTCCGCCGGGGAACTTTTCAGTGGCTACACCTTC. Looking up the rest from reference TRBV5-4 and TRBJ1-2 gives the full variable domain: ETGVTQSPTHLIKTRGQQVTLRCSSQSGHNTVSWYQQALGQGPQFIFQYYREEENGRGNFPPRFSGLQFPNYSSELNVNALELDDSALYLCASSSAGELFSGYTFGSGTRLTVV.

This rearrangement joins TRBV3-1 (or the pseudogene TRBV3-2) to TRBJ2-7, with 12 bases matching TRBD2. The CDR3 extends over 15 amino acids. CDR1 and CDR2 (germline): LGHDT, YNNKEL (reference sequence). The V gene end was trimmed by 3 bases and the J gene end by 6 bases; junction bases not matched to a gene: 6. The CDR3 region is CASSHPSGRALEQYF. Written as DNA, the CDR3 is TGTGCCAGCAGCCACCCTAGCGGGAGGGCCCTCGAGCAGTACTTC.

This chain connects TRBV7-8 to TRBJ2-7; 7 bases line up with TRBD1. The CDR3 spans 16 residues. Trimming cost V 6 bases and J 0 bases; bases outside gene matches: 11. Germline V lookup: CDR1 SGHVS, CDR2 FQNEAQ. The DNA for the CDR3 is TGTGCCAGCAGGCCCCCGACCGGGACAGTCTCCTACGAGCAGTACTTC. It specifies CASRPPTGTVSYEQYF.

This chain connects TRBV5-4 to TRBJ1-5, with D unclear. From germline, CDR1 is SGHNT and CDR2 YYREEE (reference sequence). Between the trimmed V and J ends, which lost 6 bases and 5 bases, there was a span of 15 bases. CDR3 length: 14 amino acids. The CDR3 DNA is TGTGCCAGCACCCTTGGGCCCTCGGATCAGCCCCAGCATTTT. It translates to CASTLGPSDQPQHF.

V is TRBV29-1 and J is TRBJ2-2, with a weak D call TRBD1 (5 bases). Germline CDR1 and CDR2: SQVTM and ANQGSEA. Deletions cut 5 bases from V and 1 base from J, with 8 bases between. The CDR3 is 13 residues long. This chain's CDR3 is CSVRGQNTGELFF. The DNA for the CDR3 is TGCAGCGTTCGAGGACAGAACACCGGGGAGCTGTTTTTT.

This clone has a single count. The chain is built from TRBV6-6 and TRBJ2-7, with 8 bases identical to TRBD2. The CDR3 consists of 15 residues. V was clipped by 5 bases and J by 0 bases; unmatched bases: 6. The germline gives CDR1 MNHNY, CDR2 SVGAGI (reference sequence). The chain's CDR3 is CASSQTSGSSYEQYF. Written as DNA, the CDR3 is TGTGCCAGCAGTCAAACTAGCGGAAGCTCCTACGAGCAGTACTTC.

The CDR3 is CASSREAMGSGNTIYF. Here the CDR3 DNA reads TGTGCCAGCAGCAGGGAGGCCATGGGCTCTGGAAACACCATATATTTT. This sequence joins TRBV5-5 and TRBJ1-3; D is ambiguous. The CDR3 length is 16 residues. Trimming left V 4 bases short and J 0 bases short, with 14 bases between. The germline gives CDR1 SGHKS, CDR2 YYEKEE (reference sequence).

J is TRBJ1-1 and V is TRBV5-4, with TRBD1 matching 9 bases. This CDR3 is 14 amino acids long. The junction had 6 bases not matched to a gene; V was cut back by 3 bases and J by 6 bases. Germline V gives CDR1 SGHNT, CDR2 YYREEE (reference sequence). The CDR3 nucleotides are TGTGCCAGCAGCTCCCGACAGGGGGGCCCTGAAGCTTTCTTT. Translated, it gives CASSSRQGGPEAFF.